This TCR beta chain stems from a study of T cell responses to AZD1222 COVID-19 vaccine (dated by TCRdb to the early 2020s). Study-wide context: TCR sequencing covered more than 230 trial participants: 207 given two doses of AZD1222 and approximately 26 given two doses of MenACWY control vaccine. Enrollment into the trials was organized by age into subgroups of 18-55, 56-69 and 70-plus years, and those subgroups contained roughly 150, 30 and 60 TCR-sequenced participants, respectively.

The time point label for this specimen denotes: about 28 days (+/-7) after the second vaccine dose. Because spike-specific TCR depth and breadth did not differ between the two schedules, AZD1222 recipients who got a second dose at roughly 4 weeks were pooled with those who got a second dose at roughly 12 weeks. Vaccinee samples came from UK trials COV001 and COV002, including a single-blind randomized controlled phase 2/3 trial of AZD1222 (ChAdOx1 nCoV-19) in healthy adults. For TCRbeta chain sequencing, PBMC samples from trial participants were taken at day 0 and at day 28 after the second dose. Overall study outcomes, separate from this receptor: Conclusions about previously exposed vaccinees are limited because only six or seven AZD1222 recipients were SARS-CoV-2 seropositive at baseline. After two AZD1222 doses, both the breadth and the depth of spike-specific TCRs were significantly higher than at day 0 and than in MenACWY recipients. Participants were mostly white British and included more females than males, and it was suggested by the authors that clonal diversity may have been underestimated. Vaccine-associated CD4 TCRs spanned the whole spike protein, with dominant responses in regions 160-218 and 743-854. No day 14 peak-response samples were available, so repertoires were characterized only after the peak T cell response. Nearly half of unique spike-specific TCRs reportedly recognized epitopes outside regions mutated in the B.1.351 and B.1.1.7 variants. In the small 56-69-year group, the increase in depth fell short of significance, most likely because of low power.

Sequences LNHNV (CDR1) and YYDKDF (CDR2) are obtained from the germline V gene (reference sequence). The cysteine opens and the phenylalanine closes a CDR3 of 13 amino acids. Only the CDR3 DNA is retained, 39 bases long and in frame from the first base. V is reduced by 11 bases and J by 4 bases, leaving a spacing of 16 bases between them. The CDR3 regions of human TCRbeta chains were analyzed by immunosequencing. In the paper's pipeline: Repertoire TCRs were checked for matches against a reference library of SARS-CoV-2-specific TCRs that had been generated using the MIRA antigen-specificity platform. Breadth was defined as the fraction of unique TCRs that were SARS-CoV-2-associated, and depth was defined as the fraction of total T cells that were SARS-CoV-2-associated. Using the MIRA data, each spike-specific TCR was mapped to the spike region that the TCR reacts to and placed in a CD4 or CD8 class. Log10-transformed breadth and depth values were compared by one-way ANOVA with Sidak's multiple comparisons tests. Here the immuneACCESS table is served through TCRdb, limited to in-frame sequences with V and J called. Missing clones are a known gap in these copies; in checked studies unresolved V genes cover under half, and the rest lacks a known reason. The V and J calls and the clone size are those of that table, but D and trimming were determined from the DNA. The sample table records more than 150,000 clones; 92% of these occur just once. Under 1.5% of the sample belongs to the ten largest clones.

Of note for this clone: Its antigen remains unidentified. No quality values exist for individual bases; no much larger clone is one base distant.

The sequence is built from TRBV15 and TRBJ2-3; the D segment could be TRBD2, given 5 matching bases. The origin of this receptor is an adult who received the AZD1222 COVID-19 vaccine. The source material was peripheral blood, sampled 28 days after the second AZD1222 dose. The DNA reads TGTGCCGCCGGAGGACTGTCTTCAGATACGCAGTATTTT. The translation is CAAGGLSSDTQYF.